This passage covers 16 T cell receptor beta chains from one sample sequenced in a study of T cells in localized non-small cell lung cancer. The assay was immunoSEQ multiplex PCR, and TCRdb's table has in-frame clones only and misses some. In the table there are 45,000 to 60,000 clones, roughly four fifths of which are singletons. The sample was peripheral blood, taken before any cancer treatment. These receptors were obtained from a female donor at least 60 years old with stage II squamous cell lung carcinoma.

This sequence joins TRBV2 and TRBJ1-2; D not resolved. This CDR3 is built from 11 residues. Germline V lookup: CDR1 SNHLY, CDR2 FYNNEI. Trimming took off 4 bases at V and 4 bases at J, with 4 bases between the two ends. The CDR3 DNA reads TGTGCCAGCAGTGTCGTCTATGGCTACACCTTC. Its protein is CASSVVYGYTF.

The CDR3: CASSLEPGTHTEAFF. In DNA, the CDR3 is TGTGCCAGCAGCTTGGAACCAGGGACCCACACTGAAGCTTTCTTT. V gene TRBV5-6 combines with J gene TRBJ1-1, with a weak D call TRBD1 (5 bases). The CDR3 sequence is 15 residues long. CDR1 and CDR2 from the germline V gene are SGHDT and YYEEEE. Trimming pared 0 bases from V and 3 bases from J, leaving 12 bases between.

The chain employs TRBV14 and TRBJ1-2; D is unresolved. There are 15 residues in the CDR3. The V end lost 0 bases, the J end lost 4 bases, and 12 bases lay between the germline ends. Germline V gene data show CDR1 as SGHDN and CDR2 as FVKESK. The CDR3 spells CASSQENARPYGYTF. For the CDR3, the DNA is TGTGCCAGCAGCCAAGAAAACGCGCGGCCCTATGGCTACACCTTC.

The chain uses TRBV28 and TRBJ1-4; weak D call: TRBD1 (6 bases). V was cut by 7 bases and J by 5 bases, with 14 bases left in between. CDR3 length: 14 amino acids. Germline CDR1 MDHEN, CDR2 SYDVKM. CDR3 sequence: CASIPGGLNEKLFF. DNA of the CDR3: TGTGCCAGCATCCCCGGGGGCTTAAATGAAAAACTGTTTTTT.

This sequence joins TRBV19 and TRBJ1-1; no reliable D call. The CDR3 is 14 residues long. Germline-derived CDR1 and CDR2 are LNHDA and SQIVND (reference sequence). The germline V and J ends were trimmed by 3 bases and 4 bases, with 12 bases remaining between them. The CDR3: CASSITVTGTEAFF. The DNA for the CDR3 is TGTGCCAGTAGTATCACGGTGACGGGCACTGAAGCTTTCTTT.

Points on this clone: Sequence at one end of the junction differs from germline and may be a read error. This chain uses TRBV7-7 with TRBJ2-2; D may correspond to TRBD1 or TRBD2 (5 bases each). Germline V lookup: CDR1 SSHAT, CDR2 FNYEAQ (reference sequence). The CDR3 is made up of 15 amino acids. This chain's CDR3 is CASSLALGDPGELFF. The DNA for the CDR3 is TGTGCTAGCAGCTTAGCGCTAGGGGACCCCGGGGAGCTGTTTTTT.

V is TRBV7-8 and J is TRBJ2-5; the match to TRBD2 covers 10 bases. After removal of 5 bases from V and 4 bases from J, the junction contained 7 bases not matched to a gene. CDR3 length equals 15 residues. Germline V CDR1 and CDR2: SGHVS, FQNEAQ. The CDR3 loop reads CASSAGTSVGETQYF. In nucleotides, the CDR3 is TGTGCCAGCAGCGCCGGGACTAGCGTAGGAGAGACCCAGTACTTC. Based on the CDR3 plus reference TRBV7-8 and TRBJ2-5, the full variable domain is GAGVSQSPRYKVAKRGQDVALRCDPISGHVSLFWYQQALGQGPEFLTYFQNEAQLDKSGLPSDRFFAERPEGSVSTLKIQRTQQEDSAVYLCASSAGTSVGETQYFGPGTRLLVL.

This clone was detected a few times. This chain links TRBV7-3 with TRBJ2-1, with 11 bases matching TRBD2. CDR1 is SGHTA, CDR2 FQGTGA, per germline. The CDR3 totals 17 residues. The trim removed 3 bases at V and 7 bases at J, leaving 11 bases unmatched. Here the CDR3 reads CASSFLPGTSGNNEQFF. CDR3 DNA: TGTGCCAGCAGCTTCCTCCCTGGGACTAGCGGTAATAATGAGCAGTTCTTC. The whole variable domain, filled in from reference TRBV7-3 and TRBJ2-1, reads GAGVSQTPSNKVTEKGKYVELRCDPISGHTALYWYRQSLGQGPEFLIYFQGTGAADDSGLPNDRFFAVRPEGSVSTLKIQRTERGDSAVYLCASSFLPGTSGNNEQFFGPGTRLTVL.

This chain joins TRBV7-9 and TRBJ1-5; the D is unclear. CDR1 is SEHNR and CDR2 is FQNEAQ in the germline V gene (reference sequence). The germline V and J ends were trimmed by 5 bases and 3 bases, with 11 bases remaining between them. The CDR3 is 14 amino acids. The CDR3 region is CASSPGGNNQPQHF. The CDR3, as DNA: TGTGCCAGCAGCCCGGGAGGGAACAATCAGCCCCAGCATTTT.

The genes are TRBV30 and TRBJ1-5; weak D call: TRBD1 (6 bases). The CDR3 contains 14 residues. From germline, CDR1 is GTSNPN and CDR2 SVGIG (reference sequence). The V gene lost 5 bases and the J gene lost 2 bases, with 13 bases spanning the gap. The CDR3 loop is CAWAFGGRNQPQHF. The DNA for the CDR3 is TGTGCCTGGGCCTTTGGGGGGCGCAATCAGCCCCAGCATTTT.

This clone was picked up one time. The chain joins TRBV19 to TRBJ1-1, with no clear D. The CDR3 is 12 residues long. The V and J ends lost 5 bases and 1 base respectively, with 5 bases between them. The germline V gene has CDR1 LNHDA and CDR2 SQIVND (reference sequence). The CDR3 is CASSRWNTEAFF. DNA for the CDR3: TGTGCCAGTAGTCGGTGGAACACTGAAGCTTTCTTT.

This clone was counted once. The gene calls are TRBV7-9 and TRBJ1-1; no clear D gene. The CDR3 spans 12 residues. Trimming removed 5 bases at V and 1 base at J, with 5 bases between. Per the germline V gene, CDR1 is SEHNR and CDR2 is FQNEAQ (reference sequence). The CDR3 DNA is TGTGCCAGCAGCAGGACGAACACTGAAGCTTTCTTT. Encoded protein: CASSRTNTEAFF.

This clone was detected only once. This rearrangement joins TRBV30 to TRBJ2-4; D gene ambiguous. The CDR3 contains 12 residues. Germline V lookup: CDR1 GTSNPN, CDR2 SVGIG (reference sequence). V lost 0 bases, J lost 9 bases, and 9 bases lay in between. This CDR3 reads CAWSVQKGIQYF. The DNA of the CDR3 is TGTGCCTGGAGTGTACAAAAGGGCATTCAGTACTTC.

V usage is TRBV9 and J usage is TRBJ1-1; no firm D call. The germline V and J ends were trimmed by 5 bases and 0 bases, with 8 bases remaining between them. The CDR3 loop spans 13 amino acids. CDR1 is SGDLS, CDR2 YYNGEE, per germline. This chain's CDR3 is CASSENMNTEAFF. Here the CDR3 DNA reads TGTGCCAGCAGTGAGAACATGAACACTGAAGCTTTCTTT.

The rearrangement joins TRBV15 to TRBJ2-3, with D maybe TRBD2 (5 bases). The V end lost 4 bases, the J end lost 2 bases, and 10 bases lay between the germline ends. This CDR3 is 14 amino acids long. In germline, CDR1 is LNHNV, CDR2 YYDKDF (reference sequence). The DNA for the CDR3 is TGTGCCACCAGCATTCGACGGGACACAGATACGCAGTATTTT. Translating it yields CATSIRRDTDTQYF.

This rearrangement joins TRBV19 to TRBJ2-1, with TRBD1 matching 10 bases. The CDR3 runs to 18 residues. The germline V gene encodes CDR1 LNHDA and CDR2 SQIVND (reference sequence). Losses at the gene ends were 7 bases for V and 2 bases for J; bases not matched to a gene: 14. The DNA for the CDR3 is TGTGCCAGTACCGATCCAGTGGGTGGGACAGGGGCCTACAATGAGCAGTTCTTC. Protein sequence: CASTDPVGGTGAYNEQFF.